This T cell receptor (beta chain) was profiled in a study of blood T cell repertoires in COVID-19. Overall study context: There were acute and convalescent COVID-19 samples, and they came from the United States, Italy and Spain. Nucleic acid was either cDNA or gDNA, and it came from T cells, B-cell-depleted T cells, or PBMCs.

CDR3 length: 14 residues. V was shortened by 1 base and J by 4 bases, with 10 bases between the two germline ends. CDR1 and CDR2 from the germline V gene are SGHTA and FQGNSA. Study processing details: Amplification of reference gene primers provided the estimated nucleated cell counts. Using immunoSEQ multiplex PCR, the repertoire was profiled, and TCRdb retains in-frame clones only, with some absent. From that table come the V and J calls and clone size; the DNA was used to work out D and trimming. The sample holds some 200,000 clones, approximately 86% seen once. This clonotype was sampled from a man aged 70 or older with acute or convalescent COVID-19. This chain connects TRBV7-2 to TRBJ1-2, with no clear D. The sample consisted of peripheral blood. CDR3 amino acids: CASSLGPVFYGYTF. For the CDR3, the DNA is TGTGCCAGCAGCTTAGGCCCGGTTTTCTATGGCTACACCTTC.